This T cell receptor (beta chain) was found in a study of Graves' ophthalmopathy and Graves' hyperthyroidism. This clonotype has at least ten counts. Scientists amplified the TCR beta CDR3 regions from RNA transcripts. First-round RT-PCR relied on HTBI primers, and a second-round multiplex PCR came next. TCRdb called the multiplex PCR reads again in MiXCR, with one record for every CDR3 protein. Of more than 300,000 distinct CDR3 sequences detected, approximately 18% appear once; the ten largest clones hold roughly 2.4%. The material sequenced was peripheral blood. This clonotype was obtained from an adult woman with stable Graves' hyperthyroidism.

The CDR3 loop reads CSVEDMSSYEQYF. DNA of the CDR3: TGCAGCGTTGAAGATATGAGCTCCTACGAGCAGTACTTC. The chain links TRBV29-1 to TRBJ2-7; D remains unclear. Looked up from germline, CDR1 is SQVTM and CDR2 is ANQGSEA. Between the trimmed V and J ends, which lost 0 bases and 0 bases, there was a span of 6 bases. This CDR3 comprises 13 residues.